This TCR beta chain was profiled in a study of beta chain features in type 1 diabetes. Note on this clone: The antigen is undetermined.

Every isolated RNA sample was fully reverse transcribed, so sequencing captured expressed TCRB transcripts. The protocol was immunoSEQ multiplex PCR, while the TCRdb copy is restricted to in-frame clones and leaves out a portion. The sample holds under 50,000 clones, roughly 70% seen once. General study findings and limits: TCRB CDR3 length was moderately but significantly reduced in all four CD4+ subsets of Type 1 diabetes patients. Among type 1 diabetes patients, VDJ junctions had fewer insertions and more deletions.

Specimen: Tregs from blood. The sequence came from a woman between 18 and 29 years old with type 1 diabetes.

In nucleotides, the CDR3 is TGTGCCAGCAGCGCACTAGGGGGGGGCCGAGTCGGGGAGCTGTTTTTT. Protein: CASSALGGGRVGELFF. The J gene is TRBJ2-2, the V gene TRBV7-8, with a weak D call TRBD2 (7 bases). The CDR3 is 16 residues long. Looked up from germline, CDR1 is SGHVS and CDR2 is FQNEAQ. V was clipped by 5 bases and J by 7 bases, with 20 bases between them.